One and the same sample provided the 3 T cell receptor beta chains below, sequenced in a study of response to subunit inactivated influenza vaccine. TCRdb reanalysed the RT-PCR reads using MiXCR and keeps one entry per CDR3 protein. The sample holds around 480,000 distinct CDR3 sequences, about 15% seen once. Sequencing used CD4+ T cells sorted from PBMCs, obtained around 25 months after vaccination. The origin of the receptors is a man between 50 and 75 years old who received an inactivated influenza vaccine.

This clonotype was seen repeatedly, ten times or more. The chain employs TRBV7-2 and TRBJ2-2; D unresolved. This CDR3 comprises 14 residues. In germline, CDR1 is SGHTA, CDR2 FQGNSA. Trimming pared 2 bases from V and 4 bases from J, leaving 8 bases between. Here the CDR3 DNA reads TGTGCCAGCAGCTTATCATACGGCACCGGGGAGCTGTTTTTT. It encodes CASSLSYGTGELFF.

This clonotype was detected many times. The chain joins TRBV10-3 to TRBJ2-7; no clear D gene. The length of the CDR3 is 11 residues. Germline CDR1 reads ENHRY; CDR2 reads SYGVKD. The V end lost 5 bases, the J end lost 10 bases, and 12 bases lay between the germline ends. CDR3 region: CAISRSALQYF. Here the CDR3 DNA reads TGTGCCATCAGTAGGTCCGCTCTTCAGTACTTC.

The chain joins TRBV25-1 to TRBJ2-1; the match to TRBD2 covers 8 bases. Unmatched junction bases numbered 10, after V lost 0 bases and J lost 3 bases. The germline V gene has CDR1 MGHDK and CDR2 SYGVNS. This CDR3 region has 18 residues. The CDR3 region has the DNA TGTGCCAGCAGTGAATATGGGGCGGGGGGTCTCTTCTACAATGAGCAGTTCTTC. Translating gives CASSEYGAGGLFYNEQFF.